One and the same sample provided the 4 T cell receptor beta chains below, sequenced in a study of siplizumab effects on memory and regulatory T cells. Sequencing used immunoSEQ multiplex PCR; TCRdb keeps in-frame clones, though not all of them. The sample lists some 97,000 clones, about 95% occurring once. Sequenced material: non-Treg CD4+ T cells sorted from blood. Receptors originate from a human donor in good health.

The CDR3 bases are TGTGCCAGCAGTGATTCGCAGGCCTTCTCTGGAAACACCATATATTTT. Residues: CASSDSQAFSGNTIYF. This sequence joins TRBV2 and TRBJ1-3, with D uncertain. Per germline, CDR1 SNHLY and CDR2 FYNNEI. The CDR3 is made up of 16 amino acids. Trimming left V 3 bases short and J 0 bases short, with 12 bases between.

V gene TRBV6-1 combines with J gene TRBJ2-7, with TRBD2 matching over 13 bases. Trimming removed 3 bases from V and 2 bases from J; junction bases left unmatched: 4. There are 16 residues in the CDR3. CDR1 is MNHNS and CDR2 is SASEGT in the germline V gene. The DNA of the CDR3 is TGTGCCAGCAGTGAGACTAGCGGGGGGTTCCCCTACGAGCAGTACTTC. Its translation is CASSETSGGFPYEQYF.

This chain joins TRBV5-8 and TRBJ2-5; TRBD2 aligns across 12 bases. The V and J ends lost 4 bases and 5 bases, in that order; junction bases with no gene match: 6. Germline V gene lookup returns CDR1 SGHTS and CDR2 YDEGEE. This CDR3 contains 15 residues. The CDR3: CASSLTSGRVETQYF. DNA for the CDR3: TGTGCCAGCAGCCTGACTAGCGGGAGAGTTGAGACCCAGTACTTC.

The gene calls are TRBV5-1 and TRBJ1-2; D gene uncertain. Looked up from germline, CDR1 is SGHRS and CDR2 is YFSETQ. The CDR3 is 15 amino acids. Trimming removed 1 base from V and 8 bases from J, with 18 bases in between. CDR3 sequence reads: CASSLTFQANSGYTF. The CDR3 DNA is TGCGCCAGCAGCTTGACGTTCCAGGCTAACTCGGGCTACACCTTC.